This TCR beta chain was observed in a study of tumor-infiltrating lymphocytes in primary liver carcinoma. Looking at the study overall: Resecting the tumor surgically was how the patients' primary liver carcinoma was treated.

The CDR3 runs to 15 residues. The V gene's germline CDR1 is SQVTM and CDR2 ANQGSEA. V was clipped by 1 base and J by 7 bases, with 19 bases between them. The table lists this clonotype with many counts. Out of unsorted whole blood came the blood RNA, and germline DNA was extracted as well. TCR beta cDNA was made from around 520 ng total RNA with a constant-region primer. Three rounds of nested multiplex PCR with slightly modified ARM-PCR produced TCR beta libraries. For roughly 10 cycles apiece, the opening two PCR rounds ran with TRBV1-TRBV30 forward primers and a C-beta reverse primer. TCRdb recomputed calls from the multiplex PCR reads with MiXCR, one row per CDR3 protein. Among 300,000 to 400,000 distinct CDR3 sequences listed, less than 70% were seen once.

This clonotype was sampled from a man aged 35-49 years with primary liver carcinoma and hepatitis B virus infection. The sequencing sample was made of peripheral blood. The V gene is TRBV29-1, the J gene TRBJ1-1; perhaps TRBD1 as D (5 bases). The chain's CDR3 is CSVEVKGREKIEAFF. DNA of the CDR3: TGCAGCGTTGAAGTGAAGGGGCGGGAGAAGATTGAAGCTTTCTTT.